The 5 T cell receptor beta chains reported below all come from one sample, sequenced in a study of graft-versus-host responses after intestinal transplantation. TCRdb's table, derived via immunoSEQ multiplex PCR, lists solely in-frame clones and lacks some. The sample carries tens of thousands of clones, 91% recorded once. These receptors' targets are unknown. The input for sequencing was unstimulated CD4+ T cells sorted from spleen or lymph node cells, taken before intestinal transplant. These TCRs come from a human donor who received an intestinal transplant.

The chain links TRBV6-5 to TRBJ1-2; tentative D call: TRBD1 (5 bases). The CDR3 spans 13 residues. Germline V gene sequence: CDR1 MNHEY, CDR2 SVGAGI. Trimming pared 5 bases from V and 5 bases from J, leaving 12 bases between. In nucleotides, the CDR3 is TGTGCCAGCAGTACCTCCCCAGGGTATGGCTACACCTTC. Protein product: CASSTSPGYGYTF.

The CDR3 loop is CASSPMSAAYEQYF. The CDR3 DNA sequence: TGTGCCAGCAGCCCCATGAGCGCCGCCTACGAGCAGTACTTC. The chain couples TRBV11-3 to TRBJ2-7; no definite D call. The V end lost 5 bases, the J end lost 2 bases, and 13 bases lay between the germline ends. This CDR3 region has 14 residues. The V gene's germline CDR1 is SGHNT and CDR2 YENEEA.

This clone was seen just once. The chain has TRBV5-1 and TRBJ2-2, with 10 nucleotides matching TRBD1. Trimming took 6 bases from V and 3 from J; bases not matched to a gene: 5. CDR1 and CDR2 from the germline V gene are SGHRS and YFSETQ. The CDR3 consists of 15 residues. The CDR3 sequence is CASIPGTGDTGELFF. The CDR3 DNA sequence: TGCGCCAGCATCCCCGGGACAGGGGACACCGGGGAGCTGTTTTTT. Together with reference TRBV5-1 and TRBJ2-2, the CDR3 gives the full variable domain: KAGVTQTPRYLIKTRGQQVTLSCSPISGHRSVSWYQQTPGQGLQFLFEYFSETQRNKGNFPGRFSGRQFSNSRSEMNVSTLELGDSALYLCASIPGTGDTGELFFGEGSRLTVL.

This clone came up once. The DNA of the CDR3 is TGTGCCAGCAGTGGACAGGGGAGGAAAAACATTCAGTACTTC. Protein product: CASSGQGRKNIQYF. The chain uses TRBV2 and TRBJ2-4; 8 bases agree with TRBD1. This CDR3 has 14 residues. Germline loops: CDR1 SNHLY, CDR2 FYNNEI. V shed 4 bases and J 4 bases; nucleotides not matched to a gene: 3.

The chain joins TRBV5-1 to TRBJ2-3; TRBD1 aligns across 11 bases. With V trimmed by 1 base and J by 2 bases, 6 bases remained unmatched. CDR3 size: 17 residues. CDR1 is SGHRS and CDR2 is YFSETQ in the germline V gene. This CDR3 is CASSLPGQGAYTDTQYF. CDR3 sequence (DNA): TGCGCCAGCAGCTTGCCCGGACAGGGGGCATACACAGATACGCAGTATTTT.